The clone carrying this T cell receptor (beta chain) was counted ten times or more. The time point denotes: patch test 1, 2 weeks after DPC sensitization. Treatment in this sample: therapeutic diphenylcyclopropenone sensitization with weekly scalp DPC. Unfractionated whole blood yielded total RNA. This sample was included in a study of human T cells and chemical hapten exposure. The library tagged each cDNA molecule with unique molecular identifiers. TCRdb redid the calling of the RACE reads with MiXCR, one entry per CDR3 protein. The top ten clones hold roughly 9.1% of a sample with more than 35,000 distinct CDR3 sequences, 5% to 8% of them seen once. V lost 2 bases, J lost 3 bases, and 21 bases stayed unmatched. The CDR3 is 21 residues long. The germline gives CDR1 SGHTA, CDR2 FQGNSA.

The starting material was whole blood, obtained in connection with sensitization to the hapten diphenylcyclopropenone (DPC). This clonotype was sampled from a woman in her 30s with alopecia areata. Some clones in this sample may be carry-over from other donors' samples. This rearrangement joins TRBV7-2 to TRBJ1-1; 10 bases fit TRBD1. CDR3 sequence reads: CASSLRAGGWTGGSPDTEAFF. The CDR3 DNA is TGTGCCAGCAGCTTAAGGGCGGGGGGTTGGACAGGGGGAAGTCCGGACACTGAAGCTTTCTTT.